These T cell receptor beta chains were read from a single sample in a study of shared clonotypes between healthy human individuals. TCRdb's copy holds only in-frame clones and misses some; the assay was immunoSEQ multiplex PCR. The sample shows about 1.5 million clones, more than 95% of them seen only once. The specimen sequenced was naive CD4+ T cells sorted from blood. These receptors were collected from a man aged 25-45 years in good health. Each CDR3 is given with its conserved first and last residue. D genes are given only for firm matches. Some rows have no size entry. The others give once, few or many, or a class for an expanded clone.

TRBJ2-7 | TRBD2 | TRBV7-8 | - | TGTGCCAGCAGCTTAAGTGCTCTAGCGGGCATAAACTCCTACGAGCAGTACTTC | CASSLSALAGINSYEQYF
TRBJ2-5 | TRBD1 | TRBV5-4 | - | TGTGCCAGCAGCTCCGGACAGGCTGGGGAGACCCAGTACTTC | CASSSGQAGETQYF
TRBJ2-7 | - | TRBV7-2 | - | TGTGCCAGCAGCACCACCTACGAGCAGTACTTC | CASSTTYEQYF
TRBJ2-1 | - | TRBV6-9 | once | TGTGCCAGAGGACAGCCCGAGGGCAATGAGCAGTTCTTC | CARGQPEGNEQFF
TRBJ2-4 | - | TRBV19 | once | TGTGCCAGTTTAGAGCTAGCCAAAAACATTCAGTACTTC | CASLELAKNIQYF
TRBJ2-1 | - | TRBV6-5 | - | TGTGCCAGCAGAACTACTAGAGGCCATGAGCAGTTCTTC | CASRTTRGHEQFF
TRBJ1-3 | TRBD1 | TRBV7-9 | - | TGTGCCAGCAGCTCCGACAGGGCCTCTGGAAACACCATATATTTT | CASSSDRASGNTIYF
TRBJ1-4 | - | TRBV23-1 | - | TGCGCCAGCAGTCAATGTCCGACGGACAAGTTCAATGAAAAACTGTTTTTT | CASSQCPTDKFNEKLFF
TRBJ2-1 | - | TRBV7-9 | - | TGTGCCAGCAGCTTAGGCAGGGCAATGGACAATGAGCAGTTCTTC | CASSLGRAMDNEQFF
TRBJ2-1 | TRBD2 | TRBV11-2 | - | TGTGCCAGCACCTATGGGGGCGGGAGGGCCATAAGTGAGCAGTTCTTC | CASTYGGGRAISEQFF
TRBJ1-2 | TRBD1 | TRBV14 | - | TGTGCCAGCAGCCAAGCGGGGACAGGGGGCAAGGACTATGGCTACACCTTC | CASSQAGTGGKDYGYTF
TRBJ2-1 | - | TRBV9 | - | TGTGCCAGCAGCGTAGCGGGGCGGTCATCCTACAATGAGCAGTTCTTC | CASSVAGRSSYNEQFF
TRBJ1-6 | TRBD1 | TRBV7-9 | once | TGTGCCAGCAGCTTGGACAGGGTGAAGGCCTATAATTCACCCCTCCACTTT | CASSLDRVKAYNSPLHF
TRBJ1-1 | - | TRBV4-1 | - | TGCGCCAGCAGCCAAGATACAGGAAGGGGGGGCACCACTGAAGCTTTCTTT | CASSQDTGRGGTTEAFF
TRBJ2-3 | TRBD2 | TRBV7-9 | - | TGTGCCAGCAGCTCCCTTACTAGCGGTTACACAGATACGCAGTATTTT | CASSSLTSGYTDTQYF
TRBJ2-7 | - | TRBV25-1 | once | TGTGCCAGCAGTGAATCGTGGGGGGCAAATTCTGGCGAGCAGTACTTC | CASSESWGANSGEQYF